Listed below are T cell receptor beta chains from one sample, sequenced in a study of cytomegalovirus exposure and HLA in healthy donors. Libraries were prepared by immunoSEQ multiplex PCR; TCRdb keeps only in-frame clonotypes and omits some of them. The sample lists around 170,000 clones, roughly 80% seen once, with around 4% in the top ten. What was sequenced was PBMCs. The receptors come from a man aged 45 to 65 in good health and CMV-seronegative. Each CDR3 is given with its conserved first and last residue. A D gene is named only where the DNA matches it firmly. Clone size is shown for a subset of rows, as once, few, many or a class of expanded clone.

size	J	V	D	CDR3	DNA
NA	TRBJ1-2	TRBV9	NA	CASMKGDGYTF	TGTGCCAGCATGAAAGGGGATGGCTACACCTTC
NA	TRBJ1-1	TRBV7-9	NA	CASSFEGGGAFF	TGTGCCAGCAGCTTTGAGGGCGGAGGAGCTTTCTTT
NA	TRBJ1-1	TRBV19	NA	CASSMGRENTEAFF	TGTGCCAGTAGTATGGGCAGGGAGAACACTGAAGCTTTCTTT
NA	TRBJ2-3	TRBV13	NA	CASSTTGVVVDTQYF	TGTGCCAGCAGCACCACCGGGGTTGTAGTAGATACGCAGTATTTT
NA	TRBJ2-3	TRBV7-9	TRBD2	CASSLGWRGASTDTQYF	TGTGCCAGCAGCTTAGGTTGGCGGGGGGCCAGCACAGATACGCAGTATTTT
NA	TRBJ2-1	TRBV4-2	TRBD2	CASSQDLAGGLQQFF	TGTGCCAGCAGCCAAGATTTAGCGGGGGGCCTCCAGCAGTTCTTC
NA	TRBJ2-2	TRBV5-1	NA	CASSSTVNTGELFF	TGCGCCAGCAGCTCGACAGTCAACACCGGGGAGCTGTTTTTT
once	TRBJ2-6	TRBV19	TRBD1	CASGTGNDAGANVLTF	TGTGCCAGTGGGACAGGGAATGATGCTGGGGCCAACGTCCTGACTTTC
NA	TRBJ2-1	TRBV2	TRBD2	CASSDMGLAGGYSYNEQFF	TGTGCCAGCAGTGATATGGGACTAGCGGGGGGGTACTCCTACAATGAGCAGTTCTTC
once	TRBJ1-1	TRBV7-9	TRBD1	CAATTGVTEAFF	TGTGCCGCGACAACAGGGGTCACTGAAGCTTTCTTT
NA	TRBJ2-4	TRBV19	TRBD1	CASSIETGGVDIRSKNIQYF	TGTGCCAGTAGTATAGAGACAGGGGGAGTTGATATCCGGTCCAAAAACATTCAGTACTTC
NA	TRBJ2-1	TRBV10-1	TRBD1	CASSPGTGLSWRVYNEQFF	TGCGCCAGCAGTCCAGGGACAGGGCTGTCGTGGCGAGTTTACAATGAGCAGTTCTTC
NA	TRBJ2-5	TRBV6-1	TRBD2	CASILSGGETQYF	TGTGCCAGCATACTAAGCGGGGGTGAGACCCAGTACTTC
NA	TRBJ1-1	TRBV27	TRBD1	CASSFPGGAVAFF	TGTGCCAGCAGTTTTCCAGGGGGCGCCGTCGCTTTCTTT
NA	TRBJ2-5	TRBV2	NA	CASSWDNLQETQYF	TGTGCCAGCAGTTGGGACAACCTACAAGAGACCCAGTACTTC
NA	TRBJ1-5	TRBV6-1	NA	CASSEAGVQPQHF	TGTGCCAGCAGTGAAGCAGGGGTCCAGCCCCAGCATTTT
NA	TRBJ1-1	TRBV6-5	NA	CAIGRERNTEAFF	TGTGCCATCGGGCGGGAGAGGAACACTGAAGCTTTCTTT
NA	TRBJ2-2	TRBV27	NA	CASSLGGAGGELFF	TGTGCCAGCAGTTTAGGGGGGGCCGGCGGGGAGCTGTTTTTT
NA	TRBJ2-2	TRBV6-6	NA	CASSNAGAYTGELFF	TGTGCCAGCAGTAACGCGGGGGCCTACACCGGGGAGCTGTTTTTT
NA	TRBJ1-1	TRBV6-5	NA	CASSELWSLGAFF	TGTGCCAGCAGTGAACTGTGGAGCCTGGGTGCTTTCTTT
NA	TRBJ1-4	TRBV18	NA	CASSAYPSGEKLFF	TGTGCCAGCTCCGCATATCCAAGTGGCGAAAAACTGTTTTTT
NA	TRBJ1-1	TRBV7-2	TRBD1	CASSLQSGGRNTEAFF	TGTGCCAGCAGCCTGCAGTCAGGGGGGAGGAACACTGAAGCTTTCTTT
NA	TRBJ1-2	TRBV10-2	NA	CASSAADFNYGYTF	TGCGCCAGCAGTGCGGCAGACTTTAACTATGGCTACACCTTC
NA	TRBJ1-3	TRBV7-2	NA	CASSVSGVPGNTIYF	TGTGCCAGCAGCGTATCAGGGGTCCCTGGAAACACCATATATTTT
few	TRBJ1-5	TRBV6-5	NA	CASSYSGSGNQPQHF	TGTGCCAGCAGTTACTCGGGGAGTGGCAATCAGCCCCAGCATTTT
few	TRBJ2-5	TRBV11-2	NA	CASSLDMRGREAQYF	TGTGCCAGCAGCTTAGATATGCGGGGAAGAGAGGCCCAGTACTTC
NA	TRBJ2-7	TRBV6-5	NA	CASSYGPRVPHYEQYF	TGTGCCAGCAGTTACGGTCCGAGGGTGCCTCACTACGAGCAGTACTTC
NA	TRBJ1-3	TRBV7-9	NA	CASSFARLLSGNTIYF	TGTGCCAGCAGCTTTGCCAGGCTCCTCTCTGGAAACACCATATATTTT
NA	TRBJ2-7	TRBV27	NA	CASPSGLSYEQYF	TGTGCCAGCCCCTCAGGGTTATCCTACGAGCAGTACTTC
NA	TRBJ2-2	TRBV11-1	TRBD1	CASSLGSVTGYTGELFF	TGTGCCAGCAGCTTAGGTTCTGTGACAGGGTACACCGGGGAGCTGTTTTTT
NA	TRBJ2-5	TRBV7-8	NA	CASSLILRGVQETQYF	TGTGCCAGCAGCTTAATCCTCCGGGGAGTCCAAGAGACCCAGTACTTC
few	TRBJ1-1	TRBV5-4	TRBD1	CASSSTGGTEAFF	TGTGCCAGCAGCTCGACAGGGGGCACTGAAGCTTTCTTT
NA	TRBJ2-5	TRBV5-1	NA	CASQNGPGTQYF	TGCGCCAGCCAAAATGGGCCAGGGACCCAGTACTTC
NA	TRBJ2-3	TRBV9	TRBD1	CASSVAGTGNTQYF	TGTGCCAGCAGCGTAGCCGGGACAGGGAATACGCAGTATTTT
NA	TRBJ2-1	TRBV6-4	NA	CASSSQGKEQFF	TGTGCCAGCAGTTCTCAGGGGAAGGAGCAGTTCTTC
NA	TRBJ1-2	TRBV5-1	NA	CASSLTSNYGYTF	TGCGCCAGCAGCTTGACATCTAACTATGGCTACACCTTC
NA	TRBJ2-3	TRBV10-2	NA	CASSDRGLGTDTQYF	TGCGCCAGCAGTGATCGGGGGTTGGGGACAGATACGCAGTATTTT
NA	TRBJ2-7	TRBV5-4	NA	CASSLAYRDDRNEQYF	TGTGCCAGCAGCTTGGCTTACAGGGACGATCGGAACGAGCAGTACTTC
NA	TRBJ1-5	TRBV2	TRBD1	CASRSTGTGQPQHF	TGTGCCAGCAGGTCGACAGGGACAGGGCAGCCCCAGCATTTT
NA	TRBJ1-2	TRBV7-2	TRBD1	CASSYTGGAYGYTF	TGTGCCAGCAGCTATACAGGGGGAGCGTACGGCTACACCTTC